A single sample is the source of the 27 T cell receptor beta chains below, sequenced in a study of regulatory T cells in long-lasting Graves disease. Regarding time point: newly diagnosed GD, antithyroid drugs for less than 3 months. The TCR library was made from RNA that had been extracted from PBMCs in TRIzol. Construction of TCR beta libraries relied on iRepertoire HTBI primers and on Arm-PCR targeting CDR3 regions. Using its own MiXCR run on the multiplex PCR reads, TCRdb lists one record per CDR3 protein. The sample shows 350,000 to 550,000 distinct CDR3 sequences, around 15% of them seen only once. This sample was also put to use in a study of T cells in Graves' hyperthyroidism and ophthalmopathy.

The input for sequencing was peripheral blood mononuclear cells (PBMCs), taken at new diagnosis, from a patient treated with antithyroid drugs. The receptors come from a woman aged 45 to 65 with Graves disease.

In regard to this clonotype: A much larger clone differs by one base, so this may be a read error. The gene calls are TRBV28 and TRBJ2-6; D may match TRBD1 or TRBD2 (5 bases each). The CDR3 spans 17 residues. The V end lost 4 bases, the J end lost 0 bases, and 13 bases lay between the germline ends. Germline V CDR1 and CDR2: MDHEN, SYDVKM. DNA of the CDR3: TGTGCCAGCAGTTCCGGGGCACCCATCTCTGGGGCCAACGTCCTGACTTTC. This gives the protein CASSSGAPISGANVLTF. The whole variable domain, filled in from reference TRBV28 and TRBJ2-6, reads DVKVTQSSRYLVKRTGEKVFLECVQDMDHENMFWYRQDPGLGLRLIYFSYDVKMKEKGDIPEGYSVSREKKERFSLILESASTNQTSMYLCASSSGAPISGANVLTFGAGSRLTVL.

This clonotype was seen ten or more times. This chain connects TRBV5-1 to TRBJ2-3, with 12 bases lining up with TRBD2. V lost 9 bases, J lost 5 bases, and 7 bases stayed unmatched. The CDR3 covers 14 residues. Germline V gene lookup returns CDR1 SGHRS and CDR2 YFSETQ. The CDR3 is CATRLAGVRDTQYF. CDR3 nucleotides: TGCGCCACCCGACTAGCGGGAGTGAGAGATACGCAGTATTTT.

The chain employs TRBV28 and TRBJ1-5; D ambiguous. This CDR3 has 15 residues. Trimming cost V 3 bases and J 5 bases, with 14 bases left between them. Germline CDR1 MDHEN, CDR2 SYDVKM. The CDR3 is CASSFPHTLHQPQHF. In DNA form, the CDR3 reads TGTGCCAGCAGTTTCCCACATACCCTTCATCAGCCCCAGCATTTT.

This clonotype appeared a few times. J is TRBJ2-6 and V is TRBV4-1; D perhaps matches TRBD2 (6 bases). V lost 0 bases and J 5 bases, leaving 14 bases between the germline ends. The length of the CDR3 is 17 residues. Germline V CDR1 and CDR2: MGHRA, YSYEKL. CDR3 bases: TGCGCCAGCAGCCAAGATGACGGGGGATCCTGGGCCAACGTCCTGACTTTC. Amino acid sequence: CASSQDDGGSWANVLTF.

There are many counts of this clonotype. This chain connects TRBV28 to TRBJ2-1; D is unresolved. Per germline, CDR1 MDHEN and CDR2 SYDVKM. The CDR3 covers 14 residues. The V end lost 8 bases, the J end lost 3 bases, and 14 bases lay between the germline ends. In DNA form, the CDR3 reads TGTGCCAGCTGGACCCCGGATTACTACAATGAGCAGTTCTTC. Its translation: CASWTPDYYNEQFF. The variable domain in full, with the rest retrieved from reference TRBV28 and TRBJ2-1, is DVKVTQSSRYLVKRTGEKVFLECVQDMDHENMFWYRQDPGLGLRLIYFSYDVKMKEKGDIPEGYSVSREKKERFSLILESASTNQTSMYLCASWTPDYYNEQFFGPGTRLTVL.

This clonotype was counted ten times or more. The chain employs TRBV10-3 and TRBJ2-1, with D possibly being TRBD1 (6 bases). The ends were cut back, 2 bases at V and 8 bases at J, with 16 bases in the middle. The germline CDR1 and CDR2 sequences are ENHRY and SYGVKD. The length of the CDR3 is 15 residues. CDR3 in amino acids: CAISERGGQIHEQFF. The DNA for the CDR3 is TGTGCCATCAGTGAGCGAGGAGGACAGATCCATGAGCAGTTCTTC.

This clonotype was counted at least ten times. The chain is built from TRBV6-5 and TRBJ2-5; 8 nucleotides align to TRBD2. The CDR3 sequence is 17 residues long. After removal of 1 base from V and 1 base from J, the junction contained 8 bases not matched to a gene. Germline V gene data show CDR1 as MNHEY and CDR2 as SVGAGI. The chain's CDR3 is CASSYYSGGPSQETQYF. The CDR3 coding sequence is TGTGCCAGCAGTTACTATTCGGGAGGGCCCTCCCAAGAGACCCAGTACTTC.

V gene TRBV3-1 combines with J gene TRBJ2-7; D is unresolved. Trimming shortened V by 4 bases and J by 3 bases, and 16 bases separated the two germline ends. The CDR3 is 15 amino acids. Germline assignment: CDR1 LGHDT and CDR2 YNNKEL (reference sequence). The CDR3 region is CASSPRSDRYYEQYF. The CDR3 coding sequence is TGTGCCAGCAGCCCGAGGTCGGATAGGTACTACGAGCAGTACTTC.

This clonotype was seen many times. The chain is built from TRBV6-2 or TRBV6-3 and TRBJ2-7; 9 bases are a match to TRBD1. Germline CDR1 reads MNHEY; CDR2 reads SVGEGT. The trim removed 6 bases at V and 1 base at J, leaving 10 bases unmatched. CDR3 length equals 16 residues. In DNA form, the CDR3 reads TGTGCCAGCAGCCCCACCTCGGGACAGGGATCCTACGAGCAGTACTTC. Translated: CASSPTSGQGSYEQYF.

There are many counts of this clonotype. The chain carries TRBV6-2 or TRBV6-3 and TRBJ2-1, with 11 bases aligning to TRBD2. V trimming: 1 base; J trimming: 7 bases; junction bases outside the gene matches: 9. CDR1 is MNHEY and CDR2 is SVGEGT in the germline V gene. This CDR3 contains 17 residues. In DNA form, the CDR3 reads TGTGCCAGCAGTTACTTCCATCGACTAGCGGGACTGAATGAGCAGTTCTTC. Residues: CASSYFHRLAGLNEQFF.

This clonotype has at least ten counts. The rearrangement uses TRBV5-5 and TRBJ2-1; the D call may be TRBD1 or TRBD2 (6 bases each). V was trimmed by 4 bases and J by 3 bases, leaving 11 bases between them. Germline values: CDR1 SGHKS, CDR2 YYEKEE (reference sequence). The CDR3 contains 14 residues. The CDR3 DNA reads TGTGCCAGCAGCAGGGGGGCTGACTACAATGAGCAGTTCTTC. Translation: CASSRGADYNEQFF.

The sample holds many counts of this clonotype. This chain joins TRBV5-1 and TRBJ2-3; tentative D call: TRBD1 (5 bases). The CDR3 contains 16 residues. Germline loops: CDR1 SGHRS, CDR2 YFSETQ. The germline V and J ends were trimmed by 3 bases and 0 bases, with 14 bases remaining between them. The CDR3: CASSSIWQGSTDTQYF. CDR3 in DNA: TGCGCCAGCAGCTCCATCTGGCAGGGAAGCACAGATACGCAGTATTTT.

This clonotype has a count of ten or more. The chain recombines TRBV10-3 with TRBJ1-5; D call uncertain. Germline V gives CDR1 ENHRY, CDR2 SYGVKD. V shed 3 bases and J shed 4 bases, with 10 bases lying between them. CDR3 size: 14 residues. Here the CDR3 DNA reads TGTGCCATCAGTGATGACTATATTAATCAGCCCCAGCATTTT. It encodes CAISDDYINQPQHF.

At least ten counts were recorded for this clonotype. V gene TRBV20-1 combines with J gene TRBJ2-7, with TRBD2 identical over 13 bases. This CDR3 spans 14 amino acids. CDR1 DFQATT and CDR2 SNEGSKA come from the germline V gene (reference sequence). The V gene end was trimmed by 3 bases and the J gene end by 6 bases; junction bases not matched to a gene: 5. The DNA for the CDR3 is TGCAGTGCTAGTCCGGGACTAGCGGGAAGCGAGCAGTACTTC. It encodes CSASPGLAGSEQYF.

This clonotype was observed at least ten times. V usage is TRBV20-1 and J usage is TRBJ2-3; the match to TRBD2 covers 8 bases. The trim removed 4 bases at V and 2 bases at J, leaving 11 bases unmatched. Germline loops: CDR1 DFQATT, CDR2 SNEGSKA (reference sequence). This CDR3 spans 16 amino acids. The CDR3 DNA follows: TGCAGTGCTACCCCCCTTGGTAGCGGGATCACAGATACGCAGTATTTT. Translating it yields CSATPLGSGITDTQYF.

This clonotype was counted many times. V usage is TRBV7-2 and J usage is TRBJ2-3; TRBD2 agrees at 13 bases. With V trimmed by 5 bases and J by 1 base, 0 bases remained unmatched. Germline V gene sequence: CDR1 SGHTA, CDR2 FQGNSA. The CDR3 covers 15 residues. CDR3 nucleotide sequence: TGTGCCAGCAGCGGACTAGCGGGAGGCACAGATACGCAGTATTTT. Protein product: CASSGLAGGTDTQYF. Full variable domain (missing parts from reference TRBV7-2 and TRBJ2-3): GAGVSQSPSNKVTEKGKDVELRCDPISGHTALYWYRQSLGQGLEFLIYFQGNSAPDKSGLPSDRFSAERTGGSVSTLTIQRTQQEDSAVYLCASSGLAGGTDTQYFGPGTRLTVL.

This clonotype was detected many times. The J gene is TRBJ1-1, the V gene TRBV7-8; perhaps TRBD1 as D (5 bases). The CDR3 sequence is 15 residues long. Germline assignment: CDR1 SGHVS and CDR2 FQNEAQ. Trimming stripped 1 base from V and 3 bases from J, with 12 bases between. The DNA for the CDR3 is TGTGCCAGCAGCTTAGTAGCAGGGAGGTACACTGAAGCTTTCTTT. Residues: CASSLVAGRYTEAFF. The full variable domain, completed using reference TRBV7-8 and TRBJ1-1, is GAGVSQSPRYKVAKRGQDVALRCDPISGHVSLFWYQQALGQGPEFLTYFQNEAQLDKSGLPSDRFFAERPEGSVSTLKIQRTQQEDSAVYLCASSLVAGRYTEAFFGQGTRLTVV.

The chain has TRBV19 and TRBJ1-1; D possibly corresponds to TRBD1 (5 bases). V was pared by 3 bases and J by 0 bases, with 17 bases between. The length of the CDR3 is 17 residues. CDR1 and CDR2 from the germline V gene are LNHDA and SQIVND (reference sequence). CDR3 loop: CASSMLEGVALNTEAFF. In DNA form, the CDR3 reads TGTGCCAGTAGTATGCTAGAAGGGGTGGCCTTGAACACTGAAGCTTTCTTT.

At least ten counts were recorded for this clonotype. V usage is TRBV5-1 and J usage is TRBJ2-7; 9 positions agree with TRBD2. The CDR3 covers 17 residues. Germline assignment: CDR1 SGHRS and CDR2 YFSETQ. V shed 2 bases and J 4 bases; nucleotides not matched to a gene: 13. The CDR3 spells CASSFGDSSGTKYEQYF. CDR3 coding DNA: TGCGCCAGCAGCTTCGGCGACTCTAGCGGGACGAAATACGAGCAGTACTTC.

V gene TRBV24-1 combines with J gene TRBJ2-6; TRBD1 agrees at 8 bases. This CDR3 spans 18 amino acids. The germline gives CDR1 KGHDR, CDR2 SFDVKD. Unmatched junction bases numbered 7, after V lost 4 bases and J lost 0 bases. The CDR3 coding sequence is TGTGCCACCAGTGAATCTGGACAGGGTGTCTCTGGGGCCAACGTCCTGACTTTC. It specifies CATSESGQGVSGANVLTF.

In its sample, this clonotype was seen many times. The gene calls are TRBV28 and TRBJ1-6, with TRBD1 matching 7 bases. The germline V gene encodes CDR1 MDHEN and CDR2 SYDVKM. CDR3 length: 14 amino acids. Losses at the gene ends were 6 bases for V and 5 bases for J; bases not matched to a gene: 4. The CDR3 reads CASSNDRDNSPLHF. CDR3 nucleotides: TGTGCCAGCAGCAATGACAGGGATAATTCACCCCTCCACTTT.

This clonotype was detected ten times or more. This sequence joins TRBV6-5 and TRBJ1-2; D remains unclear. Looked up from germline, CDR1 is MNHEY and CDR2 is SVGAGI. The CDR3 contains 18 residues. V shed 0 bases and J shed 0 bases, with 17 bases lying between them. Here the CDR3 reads CASSYSSSLLKANYGYTF. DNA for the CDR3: TGTGCCAGCAGTTACTCTTCCAGTCTTCTAAAAGCTAACTATGGCTACACCTTC.

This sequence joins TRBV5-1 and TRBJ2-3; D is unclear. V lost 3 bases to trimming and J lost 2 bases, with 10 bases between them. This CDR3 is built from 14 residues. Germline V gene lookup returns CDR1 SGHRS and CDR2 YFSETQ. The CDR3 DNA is TGCGCCAGCAGCTACCTAGAAAACACAGATACGCAGTATTTT. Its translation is CASSYLENTDTQYF.

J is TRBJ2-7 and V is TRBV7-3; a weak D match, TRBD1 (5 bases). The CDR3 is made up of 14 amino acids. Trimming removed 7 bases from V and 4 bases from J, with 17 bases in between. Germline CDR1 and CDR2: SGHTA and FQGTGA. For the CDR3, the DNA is TGTGCCAGCAACCAGGGTCAGAACTCGTACGAGCAGTACTTC. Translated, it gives CASNQGQNSYEQYF.

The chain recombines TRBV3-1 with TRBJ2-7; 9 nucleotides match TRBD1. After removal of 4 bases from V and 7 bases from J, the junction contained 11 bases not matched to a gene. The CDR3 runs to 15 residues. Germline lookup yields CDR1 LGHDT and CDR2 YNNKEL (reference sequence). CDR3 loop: CASSPLGQGMREQYF. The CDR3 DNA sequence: TGTGCCAGCAGCCCCCTGGGACAGGGTATGAGGGAGCAGTACTTC.

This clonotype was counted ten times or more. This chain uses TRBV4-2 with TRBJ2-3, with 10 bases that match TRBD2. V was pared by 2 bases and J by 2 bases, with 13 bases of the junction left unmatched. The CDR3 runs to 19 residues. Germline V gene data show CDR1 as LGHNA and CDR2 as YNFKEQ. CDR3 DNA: TGTGCCAGCAGCCAACCCCCAATGGGCCTAGCGGGAGTCACAGATACGCAGTATTTT. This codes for CASSQPPMGLAGVTDTQYF.

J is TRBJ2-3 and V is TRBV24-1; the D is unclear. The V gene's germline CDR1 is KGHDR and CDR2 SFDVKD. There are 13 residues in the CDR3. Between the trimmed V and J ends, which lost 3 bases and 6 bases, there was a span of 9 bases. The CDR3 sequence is CATSDPTGDTQYF. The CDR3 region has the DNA TGTGCCACCAGTGATCCGACCGGGGATACGCAGTATTTT.